This T cell receptor beta chain was identified during a study of T cells in Graves' hyperthyroidism and ophthalmopathy. At least ten counts were recorded for this clonotype. Using RNA transcripts as the source, TCR beta CDR3 regions were amplified. First-round RT-PCR of the TCR CDR3 relied on the HTBI primer set. MiXCR, applied by TCRdb to the multiplex PCR reads, yields one record per CDR3 protein. The table has around 600,000 distinct CDR3 sequences, around 14% seen once; the top ten hold about 6.6%. The ends were cut back, 5 bases at V and 3 bases at J, with 15 bases in the middle. Per germline, CDR1 SGHTA and CDR2 FQGNSA. CDR3 length: 15 residues.

The chain employs TRBV7-2 and TRBJ2-3, with a tentative D call TRBD2 (6 bases). The sample comprised blood. The TCR was taken from a woman between 18 and 29 years old with Graves' ophthalmopathy. This chain's CDR3 is CASSQGGVRTDTQYF. The CDR3 nucleotides are TGTGCCAGCAGCCAAGGCGGGGTCCGGACAGATACGCAGTATTTT.